Below are 14 T cell receptor beta chains sequenced from a single sample in a study of tumor-infiltrating lymphocytes in primary liver carcinoma. The researchers produced TCR beta cDNA from around 0.5 ug total RNA with a constant-region primer. Employing slightly modified ARM-PCR, three nested multiplex PCR rounds were run, and these gave rise to the TCR beta libraries. Both of the initial two PCR rounds ran for roughly 11 cycles and employed TRBV1-TRBV30 forward primers alongside a C-beta reverse primer. TCRdb re-called the multiplex PCR reads with MiXCR, one entry per CDR3 protein. The sample yields about 110,000 distinct CDR3 sequences, approximately 70% seen once. Each 20-30 mg portion of unsorted bulk tissue served as the source for co-extraction of RNA and DNA. The material sequenced was liver tumor tissue from sampling region 1. Subset noted: tumor region T1, superior pole. The receptors derive from a woman in her sixties or seventies with primary liver carcinoma and hepatitis B virus infection.

This clonotype was counted ten times or more. The chain uses TRBV10-2 and TRBJ1-1, with 7 bases matching TRBD1. The CDR3 loop spans 15 amino acids. The junction had 5 bases not matched to a gene; V was cut back by 3 bases and J by 1 base. Germline-derived CDR1 and CDR2 are WSHSY and SAAADI. CDR3 nucleotides: TGCGCCAGCAGTGACGTGGGACAGACGAACACTGAAGCTTTCTTT. This encodes CASSDVGQTNTEAFF.

Of note for this clonotype: A much larger clone sits a single nucleotide away, making a read error possible. This chain connects TRBV7-9 to TRBJ2-4; D could derive from TRBD1 or TRBD2 (5 bases each). Germline CDR1 reads SEHNR; CDR2 reads FQNEAQ (reference sequence). Trimming took off 5 bases at V and 0 bases at J, with 17 bases between the two ends. CDR3 length equals 17 residues. The CDR3 protein is CASSPGWGKLAKNIQYF. The CDR3 nucleotides are TGTGCCAGCAGCCCCGGGTGGGGGAAGCTAGCCAAAAACATTCAGTACTTC.

Regarding this clonotype: The CDR3 end shows no conserved phenylalanine or tryptophan, and so a read error is likely. The gene calls are TRBV6-1 and TRBJ1-5; D is unresolved. Germline V CDR1 and CDR2: MNHNS, SASEGT. Trimming removed 8 bases at V and 4 bases at J, with 12 bases between. CDR3 length: 13 residues. The CDR3 DNA reads as TGTGCCAGCGCGAAGGTTGAGAATCAGCCCCAGCATATT. This codes for CASAKVENQPQHI.

Only a few counts were recorded for this clonotype. The chain recombines TRBV2 with TRBJ1-3, with a possible D match to TRBD1 (5 bases). Germline V lookup: CDR1 SNHLY, CDR2 FYNNEI. This CDR3 region has 13 residues. Trimming pared 8 bases from V and 2 bases from J, leaving 10 bases between. As DNA, the CDR3 is TGTGCCAGCTCCGGGACCGCTGGAAACACCATATATTTT. Protein sequence: CASSGTAGNTIYF.

Remarks on this clonotype: Lacking the conserved final phenylalanine or tryptophan, this CDR3 likely reflects a read error. It is unclear where the CDR3 begins or ends on the DNA, so no DNA is shown, and the CDR3 is as TCRdb lists it. The V and J genes are TRBV28 and TRBJ1-1; the table's D call, TRBD1, has no DNA check behind it. Germline V gene lookup returns CDR1 MDHEN and CDR2 SYDVKM. Counting both end residues, the CDR3 totals 13 amino acids. The CDR3 sequence: CASSLGDKSKAFY.

As for this clonotype: A clone one base away is much larger, so this may be a read error. V and J are TRBV12-3 or TRBV12-4 and TRBJ1-2; perhaps TRBD1 as D (6 bases). The CDR3 extends over 11 amino acids. CDR3 nucleotide sequence: TGTACCAGCGGGGGGCAGCGTGGCTACACCTTC. It encodes CTSGGQRGYTF.

This clonotype was picked up one time. This sequence may be a read error, since a much larger clone differs from it by one base. The chain carries TRBV12-3 or TRBV12-4 and TRBJ2-1; D may be TRBD2 (6 bases). Deletions cut 6 bases from V and 0 bases from J, with 12 bases between. This CDR3 comprises 15 residues. The DNA for the CDR3 is TGTGCCAGCAGGGCCCTAGCGTGCTCCTACAATGAGCAGTTCTTC. Protein sequence: CASRALACSYNEQFF.

As concerns this clonotype: An end of the junction differs from the germline gene, which may be a read error. The V and J genes are TRBV11-1 and TRBJ2-1; D gene unclear. Germline loops: CDR1 SGHAT, CDR2 FQDESV (reference sequence). This CDR3 has 12 residues. CDR3 loop: CASSFVPNEQFF. In DNA form, the CDR3 reads TGTGCCAGTAGCTTTGTGCCAAATGAGCAGTTCTTC.

To note about this clonotype: At one of its ends the junction is not consistent with the germline gene, which may arise from a read error. This rearrangement joins TRBV7-9 to TRBJ2-2; TRBD1 agrees at 7 bases. The germline V gene has CDR1 SEHNR and CDR2 FQNEAQ (reference sequence). The CDR3 covers 16 residues. CDR3 sequence reads: CASSPPGGLNTGELSF. The CDR3 nucleotides are TGTGCCAGCAGCCCCCCAGGGGGTCTAAACACCGGGGAGCTGTCTTTT.

As concerns this clonotype: Germline is not matched at one junction end, which may reflect a read error. This chain links TRBV28 with TRBJ1-2; TRBD1 might be the D (5 bases). Germline V gene data show CDR1 as MDHEN and CDR2 as SYDVKM. This CDR3 has 15 residues. CDR3 sequence (DNA): TGCGCCAGCAGTTGCGCTCCCGGGGGGATTGGAGGCTACACCTTC. Its protein product is CASSCAPGGIGGYTF.

This clonotype was counted many times. The V gene is TRBV6-1, the J gene TRBJ2-3; 8 nucleotides align to TRBD2. The CDR3 is 13 amino acids. Per the germline V gene, CDR1 is MNHNS and CDR2 is SASEGT. V lost 7 bases and J lost 3; bases outside the gene matches: 3. CDR3 loop: CASKTGGTDTQYF. CDR3 nucleotide sequence: TGTGCCAGCAAGACGGGAGGGACAGATACGCAGTATTTT.

This clonotype has a count of ten or more. The rearrangement uses TRBV5-4 and TRBJ2-2; no clear D gene. The length of the CDR3 is 13 residues. V lost 1 base, J lost 5 bases, and 6 bases lay in between. CDR1 is SGHNT, CDR2 YYREEE, per germline (reference sequence). The chain's CDR3 is CASSLRETGELFF. Here the CDR3 DNA reads TGTGCCAGCAGCTTGAGGGAAACCGGGGAGCTGTTTTTT. Full variable domain (missing parts from reference TRBV5-4 and TRBJ2-2): ETGVTQSPTHLIKTRGQQVTLRCSSQSGHNTVSWYQQALGQGPQFIFQYYREEENGRGNFPPRFSGLQFPNYSSELNVNALELDDSALYLCASSLRETGELFFGEGSRLTVL.

This clonotype was recorded once. The rearrangement joins TRBV2 to TRBJ1-5; unclear D gene. V shed 5 bases and J shed 5 bases, with 7 bases lying between them. The V gene's germline CDR1 is SNHLY and CDR2 FYNNEI. This CDR3 has 12 residues. The CDR3 bases are TGTGCCAGCAGTACCGAACATCAGCCCCAGCATTTT. Residues: CASSTEHQPQHF.

This sequence joins TRBV19 and TRBJ2-2; weak D call: TRBD1 (5 bases). CDR3 length: 14 residues. Deletions cut 8 bases from V and 2 bases from J, with 12 bases between. Germline CDR1 and CDR2: LNHDA and SQIVND (reference sequence). This CDR3 reads CASQPQGNTGELFF. CDR3 nucleotides: TGTGCCAGTCAACCCCAGGGTAACACCGGGGAGCTGTTTTTT.